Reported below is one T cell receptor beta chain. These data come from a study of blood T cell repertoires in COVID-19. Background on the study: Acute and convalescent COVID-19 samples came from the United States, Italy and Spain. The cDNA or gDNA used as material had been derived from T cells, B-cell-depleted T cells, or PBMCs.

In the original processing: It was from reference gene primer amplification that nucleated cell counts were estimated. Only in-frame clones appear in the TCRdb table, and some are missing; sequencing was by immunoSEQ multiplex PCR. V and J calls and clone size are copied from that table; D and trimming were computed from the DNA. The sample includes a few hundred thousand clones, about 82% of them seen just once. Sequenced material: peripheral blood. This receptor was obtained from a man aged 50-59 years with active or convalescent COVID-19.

Here the CDR3 reads CAWGQGAGTEAFF. Here the CDR3 DNA reads TGTGCCTGGGGACAGGGGGCAGGCACTGAAGCTTTCTTT. The rearrangement uses TRBV30 and TRBJ1-1; 11 bases align to TRBD1. CDR3 length: 13 amino acids. Germline assignment: CDR1 GTSNPN and CDR2 SVGIG (reference sequence). V was pared by 5 bases and J by 4 bases, with 3 bases of the junction left unmatched.